A single sample is the source of the 17 T cell receptor beta chains below, sequenced in a study of T cells in narcolepsy. Sequencing was performed with immunoSEQ multiplex PCR; in TCRdb, only in-frame clones are kept and a portion is missing. The sample has around 24,000 clones; 70% to 85% are singletons. Sequencing was carried out using memory (CD45RA-) CD4+ T cells from blood. Receptors were obtained from a human donor in good health.

A few counts support this clone. The CDR3 spells CASSTNRGKGNEQFF. The CDR3 coding sequence is TGTGCCAGCAGTACTAACAGGGGAAAGGGGAATGAGCAGTTCTTC. This chain uses TRBV27 with TRBJ2-1; 7 positions agree with TRBD1. Germline loops: CDR1 MNHEY, CDR2 SMNVEV (reference sequence). V trimming: 5 bases; J trimming: 7 bases; junction bases outside the gene matches: 11. CDR3 length: 15 amino acids.

The rearrangement links TRBV9 to TRBJ1-4; 7 bases agree with TRBD1. J lost 8 bases, V lost 0 bases, and 7 bases had no gene match. From germline, CDR1 is SGDLS and CDR2 YYNGEE. CDR3 length equals 15 residues. The CDR3 here is CASSVGDSRLEKLFF. The CDR3 coding sequence is TGTGCCAGCAGCGTAGGGGACAGCCGGCTAGAAAAACTGTTTTTT. Based on the CDR3 plus reference TRBV9 and TRBJ1-4, the full variable domain is DSGVTQTPKHLITATGQRVTLRCSPRSGDLSVYWYQQSLDQGLQFLIQYYNGEERAKGNILERFSAQQFPDLHSELNLSSLELGDSALYFCASSVGDSRLEKLFFGSGTQLSVL.

The chain carries TRBV7-9 and TRBJ1-1; D is perhaps TRBD1 (5 bases). V gave up 6 bases and J gave up 0 bases, with 23 bases separating them. Germline V CDR1 and CDR2: SEHNR, FQNEAQ (reference sequence). The CDR3 runs to 18 residues. In DNA, the CDR3 is TGTGCCAGCAGTAATATATTGGAGACAGCGAACATGAACACTGAAGCTTTCTTT. This codes for CASSNILETANMNTEAFF.

This clone was recorded only once. This rearrangement joins TRBV7-9 to TRBJ2-5, with TRBD2 as a possible D gene (6 bases). CDR3 length: 13 residues. CDR1 SEHNR and CDR2 FQNEAQ come from the germline V gene (reference sequence). V lost 5 bases to trimming and J lost 2 bases, with 9 bases between them. The CDR3 region has the DNA TGTGCCAGCAGCCGGGACTTTCAAGAGACCCAGTACTTC. It yields the protein CASSRDFQETQYF. Full variable domain (remainder filled in from reference TRBV7-9 and TRBJ2-5): DTGVSQNPRHKITKRGQNVTFRCDPISEHNRLYWYRQTLGQGPEFLTYFQNEAQLEKSRLLSDRFSAERPKGSFSTLEIQRTEQGDSAMYLCASSRDFQETQYFGPGTRLLVL.

The V call is TRBV5-1, the J call TRBJ1-4; weak D call: TRBD1 (6 bases). Germline assignment: CDR1 SGHRS and CDR2 YFSETQ. The V gene lost 1 base and the J gene lost 6 bases, with 10 bases spanning the gap. The CDR3 sequence is 14 residues long. CDR3 in amino acids: CASSLSGDYEKLFF. CDR3 DNA: TGCGCCAGCAGCTTGTCAGGGGACTATGAAAAACTGTTTTTT.

To note about this clone: Other DNA variants within this sample encode the same CDR3. V usage is TRBV9 and J usage is TRBJ2-5; 14 bases match TRBD2. This CDR3 contains 18 residues. With 1 base clipped from V and 5 bases from J, the junction kept 10 bases outside the gene matches. Germline CDR1 and CDR2: SGDLS and YYNGEE. CDR3 bases: TGTGCCAGCAGCGTAACCGGGACTAGCGGGGGAAGAGGGGAGACCCAGTACTTC. Translation: CASSVTGTSGGRGETQYF.

This clone was counted a few times. V is TRBV19 and J is TRBJ2-2; D remains ambiguous. Germline values: CDR1 LNHDA, CDR2 SQIVND (reference sequence). V lost 5 bases and J 3 bases, leaving 10 bases between the germline ends. The length of the CDR3 is 14 residues. Here the CDR3 reads CASSAYTDTGELFF. The CDR3 nucleotides are TGTGCCAGTAGTGCATACACAGACACCGGGGAGCTGTTTTTT.

V gene TRBV18 combines with J gene TRBJ2-3; D is tentatively TRBD1 or TRBD2 (6 bases each). Germline lookup yields CDR1 KGHSH and CDR2 LQKENI. The V end lost 5 bases, the J end lost 1 base, and 16 bases lay between the germline ends. The CDR3 is 16 amino acids. The CDR3: CASSTKPGARTDTQYF. The CDR3 region has the DNA TGTGCCAGCTCAACCAAACCGGGGGCCCGCACAGATACGCAGTATTTT.

The chain recombines TRBV7-9 with TRBJ1-5; 9 bases fit TRBD1. Germline V gives CDR1 SEHNR, CDR2 FQNEAQ (reference sequence). CDR3 size: 16 residues. V was clipped by 1 base and J by 3 bases; unmatched bases: 4. The CDR3, as DNA: TGTGCCAGCAGCTTAGTGGGACAGGGCACCAATCAGCCCCAGCATTTT. Protein: CASSLVGQGTNQPQHF. Complete variable domain (other parts from reference TRBV7-9 and TRBJ1-5): DTGVSQNPRHKITKRGQNVTFRCDPISEHNRLYWYRQTLGQGPEFLTYFQNEAQLEKSRLLSDRFSAERPKGSFSTLEIQRTEQGDSAMYLCASSLVGQGTNQPQHFGDGTRLSIL.

The rearrangement joins TRBV5-5 to TRBJ2-7, with TRBD2 as a possible D gene (5 bases). Germline V gives CDR1 SGHKS, CDR2 YYEKEE (reference sequence). Trimming stripped 5 bases from V and 3 bases from J, with 18 bases between. This CDR3 has 15 amino acids. The chain's CDR3 is CASSRTDGNYYEQYF. The DNA of the CDR3 is TGTGCCAGCAGTCGGACTGACGGGAACTACTACGAGCAGTACTTC.

V usage is TRBV30 and J usage is TRBJ2-7; TRBD2 agrees at 9 bases. Per germline, CDR1 GTSNPN and CDR2 SVGIG (reference sequence). The CDR3 is 15 amino acids. The V gene end was trimmed by 1 base and the J gene end by 1 base; junction bases not matched to a gene: 5. CDR3 amino acids: CAWSDKTSGSYEQYF. As DNA, the CDR3 is TGTGCCTGGAGTGATAAGACTAGCGGTTCCTACGAGCAGTACTTC.

This chain uses TRBV28 with TRBJ2-2, with 8 bases aligning to TRBD2. Germline assignment: CDR1 MDHEN and CDR2 SYDVKM. This CDR3 spans 15 amino acids. J lost 6 bases, V lost 8 bases, and 11 bases had no gene match. The CDR3 coding sequence is TGTGCCAGCGTTCAGAGCGGGAGTGGGGCCGGGGAGCTGTTTTTT. Protein: CASVQSGSGAGELFF.

This clone is deemed medium-sized (0.01 to 0.1%). The CDR3 sequence is CASSQGQGAHNEQYF. CDR3 DNA sequence: TGCGCCAGCAGCCAGGGACAGGGGGCGCACAACGAGCAGTACTTC. This chain joins TRBV5-1 and TRBJ2-7, with TRBD1 matching over 12 bases. This CDR3 has 15 amino acids. V shed 4 bases and J 5 bases; nucleotides not matched to a gene: 7. Germline CDR1 and CDR2: SGHRS and YFSETQ.

The V gene is TRBV20-1, the J gene TRBJ2-1; D might be TRBD2 (5 bases). From germline, CDR1 is DFQATT and CDR2 SNEGSKA (reference sequence). The V end was cut by 6 bases, the J end by 10 bases, with 13 bases between. The CDR3 consists of 11 residues. The CDR3 coding sequence is TGCAGTGCCCCTCTAGCCGGCGAGCAGTTCTTC. Its translation: CSAPLAGEQFF.

The chain carries TRBV19 and TRBJ1-1, with a tentative D call TRBD1 (6 bases). Germline CDR1 reads LNHDA; CDR2 reads SQIVND (reference sequence). CDR3 size: 13 residues. Trimming shortened V by 5 bases and J by 4 bases, and 11 bases separated the two germline ends. CDR3 coding DNA: TGTGCCAGTAGTCACCAGGGGAGCACTGAAGCTTTCTTT. Translation gives CASSHQGSTEAFF.

This rearrangement joins TRBV19 to TRBJ1-2, with 9 bases identical to TRBD1. J gave up 8 bases and V 8 bases, and 15 bases lay outside the gene matches. This CDR3 has 15 residues. Germline V CDR1 and CDR2: LNHDA, SQIVND (reference sequence). The CDR3 sequence: CASWGQGRIVGGYTF. The CDR3 nucleotides are TGTGCCAGTTGGGGACAGGGAAGGATAGTAGGCGGCTACACCTTC.

Only a few counts were recorded for this clone. V usage is TRBV7-3 and J usage is TRBJ2-1; 7 positions agree with TRBD1. In germline, CDR1 is SGHTA, CDR2 FQGTGA. V trimming: 5 bases; J trimming: 4 bases; junction bases outside the gene matches: 2. CDR3 length: 13 residues. CDR3 bases: TGTGCCAGCAGCCCGGGACAGTACAATGAGCAGTTCTTC. This translates into CASSPGQYNEQFF.